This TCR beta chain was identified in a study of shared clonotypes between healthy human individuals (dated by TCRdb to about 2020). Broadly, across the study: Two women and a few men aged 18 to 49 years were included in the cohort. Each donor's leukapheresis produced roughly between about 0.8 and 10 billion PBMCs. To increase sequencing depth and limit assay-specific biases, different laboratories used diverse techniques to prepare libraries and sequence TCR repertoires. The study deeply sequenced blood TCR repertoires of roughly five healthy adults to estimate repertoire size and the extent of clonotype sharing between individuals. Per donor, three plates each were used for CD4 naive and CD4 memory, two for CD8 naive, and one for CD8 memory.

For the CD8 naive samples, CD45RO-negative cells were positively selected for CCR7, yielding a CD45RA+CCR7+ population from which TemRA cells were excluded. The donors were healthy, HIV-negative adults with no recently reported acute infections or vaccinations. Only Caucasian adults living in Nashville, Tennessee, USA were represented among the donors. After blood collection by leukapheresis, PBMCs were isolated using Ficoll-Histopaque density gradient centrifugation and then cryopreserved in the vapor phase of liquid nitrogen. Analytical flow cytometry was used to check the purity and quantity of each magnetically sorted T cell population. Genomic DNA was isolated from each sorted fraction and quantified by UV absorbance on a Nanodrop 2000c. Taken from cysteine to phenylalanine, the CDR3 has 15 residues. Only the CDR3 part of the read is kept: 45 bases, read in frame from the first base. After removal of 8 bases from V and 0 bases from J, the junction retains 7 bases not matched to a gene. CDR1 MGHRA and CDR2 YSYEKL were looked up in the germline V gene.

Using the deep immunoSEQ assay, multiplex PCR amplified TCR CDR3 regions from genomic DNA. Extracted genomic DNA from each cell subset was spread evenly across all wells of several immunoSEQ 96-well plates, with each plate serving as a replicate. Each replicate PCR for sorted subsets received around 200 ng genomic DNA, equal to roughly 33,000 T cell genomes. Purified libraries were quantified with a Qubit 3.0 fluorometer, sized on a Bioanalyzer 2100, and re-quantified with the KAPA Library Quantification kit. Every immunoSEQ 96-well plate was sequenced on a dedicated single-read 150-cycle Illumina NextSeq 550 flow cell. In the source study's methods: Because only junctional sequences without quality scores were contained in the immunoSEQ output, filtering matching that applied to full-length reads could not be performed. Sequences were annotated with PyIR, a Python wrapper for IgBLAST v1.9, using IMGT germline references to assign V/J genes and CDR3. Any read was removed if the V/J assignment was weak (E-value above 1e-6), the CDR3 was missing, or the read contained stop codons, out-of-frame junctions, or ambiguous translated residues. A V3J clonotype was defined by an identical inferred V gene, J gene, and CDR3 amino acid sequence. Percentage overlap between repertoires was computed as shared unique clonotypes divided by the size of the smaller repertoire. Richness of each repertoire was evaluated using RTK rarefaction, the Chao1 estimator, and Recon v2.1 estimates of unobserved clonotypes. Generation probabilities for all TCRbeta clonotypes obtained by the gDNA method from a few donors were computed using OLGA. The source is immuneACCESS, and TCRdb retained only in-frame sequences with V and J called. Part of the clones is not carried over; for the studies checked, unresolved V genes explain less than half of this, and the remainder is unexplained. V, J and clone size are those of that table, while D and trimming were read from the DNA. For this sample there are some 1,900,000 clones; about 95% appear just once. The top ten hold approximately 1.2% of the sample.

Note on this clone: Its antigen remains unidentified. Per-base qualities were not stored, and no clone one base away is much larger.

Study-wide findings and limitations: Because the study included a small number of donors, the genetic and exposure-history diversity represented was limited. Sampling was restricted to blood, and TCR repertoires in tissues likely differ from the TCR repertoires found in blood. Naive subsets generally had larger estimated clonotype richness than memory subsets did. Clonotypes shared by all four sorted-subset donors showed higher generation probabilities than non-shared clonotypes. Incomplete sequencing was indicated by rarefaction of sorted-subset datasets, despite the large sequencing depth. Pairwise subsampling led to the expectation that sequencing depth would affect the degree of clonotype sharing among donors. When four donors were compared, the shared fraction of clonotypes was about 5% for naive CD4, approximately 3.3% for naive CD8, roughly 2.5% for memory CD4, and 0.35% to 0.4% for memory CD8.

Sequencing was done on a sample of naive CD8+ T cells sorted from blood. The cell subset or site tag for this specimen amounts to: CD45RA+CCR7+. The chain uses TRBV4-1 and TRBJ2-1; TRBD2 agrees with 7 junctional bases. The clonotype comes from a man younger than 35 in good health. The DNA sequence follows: TGCGCCAGCGGACTAGTTCCGGGCTCCTACAATGAGCAGTTCTTC. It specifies CASGLVPGSYNEQFF.